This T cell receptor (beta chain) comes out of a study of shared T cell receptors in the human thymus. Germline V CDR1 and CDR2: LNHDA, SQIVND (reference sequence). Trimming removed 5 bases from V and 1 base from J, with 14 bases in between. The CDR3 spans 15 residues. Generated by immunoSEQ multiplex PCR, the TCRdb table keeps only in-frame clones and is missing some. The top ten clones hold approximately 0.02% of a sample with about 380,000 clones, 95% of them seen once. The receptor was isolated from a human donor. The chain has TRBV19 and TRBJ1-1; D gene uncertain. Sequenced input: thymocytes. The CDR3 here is CASSLWMGSNTEAFF. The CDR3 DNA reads TGTGCCAGTAGTCTGTGGATGGGCTCGAACACTGAAGCTTTCTTT.